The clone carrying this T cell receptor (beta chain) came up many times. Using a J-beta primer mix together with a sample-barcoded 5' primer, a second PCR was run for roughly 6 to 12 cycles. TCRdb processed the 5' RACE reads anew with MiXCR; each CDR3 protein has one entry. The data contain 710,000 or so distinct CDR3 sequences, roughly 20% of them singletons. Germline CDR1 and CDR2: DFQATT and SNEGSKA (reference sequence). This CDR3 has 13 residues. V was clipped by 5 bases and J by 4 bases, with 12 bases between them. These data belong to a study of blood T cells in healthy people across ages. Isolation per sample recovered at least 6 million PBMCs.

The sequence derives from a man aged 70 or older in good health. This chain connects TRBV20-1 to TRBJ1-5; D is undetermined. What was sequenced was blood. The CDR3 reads CSARTAGNQPQHF. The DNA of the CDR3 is TGCAGTGCTCGGACGGCCGGGAATCAGCCCCAGCATTTT.